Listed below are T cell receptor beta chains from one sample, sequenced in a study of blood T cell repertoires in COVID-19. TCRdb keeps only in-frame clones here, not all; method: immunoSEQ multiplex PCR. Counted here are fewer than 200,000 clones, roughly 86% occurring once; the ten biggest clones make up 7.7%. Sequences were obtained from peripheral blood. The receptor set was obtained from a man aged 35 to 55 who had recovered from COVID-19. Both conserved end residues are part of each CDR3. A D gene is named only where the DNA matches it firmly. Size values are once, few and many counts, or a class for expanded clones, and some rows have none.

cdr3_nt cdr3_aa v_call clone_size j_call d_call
TGTGCCAGCAGCAGGACAGGGATGAACACTGAAGCTTTCTTT CASSRTGMNTEAFF TRBV5-5 NA TRBJ1-1 TRBD1
TGTGCCAGCAGCCAGGGGCGACATACGCAGTATTTT CASSQGRHTQYF TRBV3-1/TRBV3-2 NA TRBJ2-3 NA
TGCGCCAGCAGCCAAGGGGGGGTTTCCTACAATGAGCAGTTCTTC CASSQGGVSYNEQFF TRBV4-1 NA TRBJ2-1 NA
TGTGCCAGCAGCTTAAGGCAGGGGGGCAACTACGAGCAGTACTTC CASSLRQGGNYEQYF TRBV7-2 once TRBJ2-7 NA
TGTGCCAGCAGCCCCCGGACAGGGCCCTTCTACGAGCAGTACTTC CASSPRTGPFYEQYF TRBV9 NA TRBJ2-7 TRBD1
TGTGCCAGCAGTTTGGGCTTACGAGCTTTCTTT CASSLGLRAFF TRBV28 NA TRBJ1-1 NA
TGTGCCAGCAGCCAGAGGGGGGGCATGAATGAGCAGTTCTTC CASSQRGGMNEQFF TRBV3-1/TRBV3-2 NA TRBJ2-1 NA
TGTGCCAGCAGCAGAGAAGTGGCAACTAATGAAAAACTGTTTTTT CASSREVATNEKLFF TRBV7-2 once TRBJ1-4 NA
TGTGCCAGCAGCAAAGGATCGAGGGCCCAGGGGAAGGCTTCACCCCTCCACTTT CASSKGSRAQGKASPLHF TRBV21-1 NA TRBJ1-6 NA
TGTGCCAGCAGTGAAGGCGGGGGATCCTACGAGCAGTACTTC CASSEGGGSYEQYF TRBV6-4 NA TRBJ2-7 TRBD2
TGTGCCACCAGTAATGGACAGCTGGCTAGCGGGACCTGGGAGACCCAGTACTTC CATSNGQLASGTWETQYF TRBV24-1 NA TRBJ2-5 TRBD2
TGTGCCAGCAGCATGGGACTAGCGGGAGTATACGAGCAGTACTTC CASSMGLAGVYEQYF TRBV28 once TRBJ2-7 TRBD2
TGCAGCGTTGATGGGCTAGCGGGGCCCGAGCAGTACTTC CSVDGLAGPEQYF TRBV29-1 NA TRBJ2-7 TRBD2
TGCAGCGTGGCTTCGGACAGTGAGTCGGCTAAAGCTTTCTTT CSVASDSESAKAFF TRBV29-1 once TRBJ1-1 NA
TGCGCCAGCAGCCAGGCCTCGGGGTCTAACTATGGCTACACCTTC CASSQASGSNYGYTF TRBV4-3 NA TRBJ1-2 NA
TGTGCCTGGAGTGTAAAGGGGGCGACAGATACGCAGTATTTT CAWSVKGATDTQYF TRBV30 NA TRBJ2-3 TRBD1
TGTGCCAGCAGCTTTGGCCCCGGATCGGGGGTTGATCAGCCCCAGCATTTT CASSFGPGSGVDQPQHF TRBV11-2 once TRBJ1-5 NA
TGTGCCAGCAGTGGGGGGGGGAGGTTCTACGAGCAGTACTTC CASSGGGRFYEQYF TRBV28 NA TRBJ2-7 TRBD2
TGCGCCAGCAGCCAATCCCCCGGGGGTTCAATCCCCTACGAGCAGTACTTC CASSQSPGGSIPYEQYF TRBV5-1 NA TRBJ2-7 NA
TGTGCCAGCACCAGTCAGGGGACCCAAGAGACCCAGTACTTC CASTSQGTQETQYF TRBV28 NA TRBJ2-5 NA
TGTGCCAGCAGTCCGGACAGGGTCGCGGGGGATACGCAGTATTTT CASSPDRVAGDTQYF TRBV28 NA TRBJ2-3 TRBD1
TGTGCCAGCAGCGTAGTAAGCGGGACTGAGCAGTTCTTC CASSVVSGTEQFF TRBV9 NA TRBJ2-1 TRBD2
TGTGCCAGCAGCCCCGGGACTAGCGGTGCCTACGAGCAGTACTTC CASSPGTSGAYEQYF TRBV11-3 NA TRBJ2-7 TRBD2
TGTGCCAGCACCGGGGATGGATGGAACACCATATATTTT CASTGDGWNTIYF TRBV11-2 NA TRBJ1-3 NA
TGTGCCAGCAGTTTGCAGGGGTGGTCACAGAACACTGAAGCTTTCTTT CASSLQGWSQNTEAFF TRBV6-6 NA TRBJ1-1 NA
TGTGCCAGCAGCGTTACAGGGACCCAAGAGACCCAGTACTTC CASSVTGTQETQYF TRBV9 NA TRBJ2-5 NA
TGTGCCAGCACGGAAGGGGGTGCCGGAACCACCATATATTTT CASTEGGAGTTIYF TRBV7-9 NA TRBJ1-3 NA
TGTGCCAGCAGCGGGGCGGCCGAATTGCATGAGCAGTTCTTC CASSGAAELHEQFF TRBV5-4 NA TRBJ2-1 NA
TGTGCCAGCAGTTTAGGAGACGTAGCGGCTCCCTACGAGCAGTACTTC CASSLGDVAAPYEQYF TRBV6-2/TRBV6-3 NA TRBJ2-7 NA
TGCGCCAGCAGCCAAGATTGGAAGCAGGACAATGAGCAGTTCTTC CASSQDWKQDNEQFF TRBV4-3 many TRBJ2-1 NA
TGTGCCAGCAGCAGAACAGTTAATGAAAAACTGTTTTTT CASSRTVNEKLFF TRBV11-2 NA TRBJ1-4 NA
TGTGCCAGCAGCTTCGGACTAGCGGGGGGTGCGGAGACCCAGTACTTC CASSFGLAGGAETQYF TRBV5-5 NA TRBJ2-5 TRBD2
TGTGCCAGCAGAGCCGGGACAGGAAATTCACCCCTCCACTTT CASRAGTGNSPLHF TRBV11-2 once TRBJ1-6 TRBD1
TGTGCCATCAGTGAGTCGAGGGGACTAGCGGGCTACGAGCAGTACTTC CAISESRGLAGYEQYF TRBV10-3 NA TRBJ2-7 TRBD2
TGTGCCAGCAGCCCCCTCAGGGGGCTGGGCACTGAAGCTTTCTTT CASSPLRGLGTEAFF TRBV11-3 NA TRBJ1-1 TRBD1
TGTGCCAGCAGCACAGGCCCGTCCGGGGGGCATGAGCAGTTCTTC CASSTGPSGGHEQFF TRBV7-3 NA TRBJ2-1 NA
TGTGCCAGCAGTTACTCCGACAGGGAGATTGAAAAACTGTTTTTT CASSYSDREIEKLFF TRBV6-5 NA TRBJ1-4 TRBD1
TGCGCCAGCAGCTTGAGGTCTGGAGGGACGGATGGCTACACCTTC CASSLRSGGTDGYTF TRBV5-1 NA TRBJ1-2 NA
TGTGCCAGCAGTGTAATACTGGACACCTCAAACTATGGCTACACCTTC CASSVILDTSNYGYTF TRBV2 once TRBJ1-2 NA
TGTGCCAGCAGCTTACCAGGGGGCTATGGCTACACCTTC CASSLPGGYGYTF TRBV7-9 NA TRBJ1-2 TRBD1
TGTGCCAGCAGTTCTACAGGGTACGATGGCTACACCTTC CASSSTGYDGYTF TRBV7-9 NA TRBJ1-2 NA
TGTGCCAGCAGCCCCACTCCCTACGAGCAGTACTTC CASSPTPYEQYF TRBV3-1/TRBV3-2 NA TRBJ2-7 NA
TGTGCCAGCAGCCGTTCTTTAACAGGGGGCGGCAGCTACACCTTC CASSRSLTGGGSYTF TRBV5-6 NA TRBJ1-2 TRBD1
TGTGCCAGCAGCGTAGACAGACGCTCTGGGGCCAACGTCCTGACTTTC CASSVDRRSGANVLTF TRBV9 NA TRBJ2-6 NA
TGTGCCAGCAGCCAAAGCAGGGTAGAGACCCAGTACTTC CASSQSRVETQYF TRBV12-3/TRBV12-4 NA TRBJ2-5 NA
TGTGCCAGCAGTTCACACTCAGACAGGGTGACTGGAAACACCATATATTTT CASSSHSDRVTGNTIYF TRBV28 NA TRBJ1-3 TRBD1